Listed here is a single TCR beta chain. The germline V gene has CDR1 MNHEY and CDR2 SVGEGT. V lost 2 bases, J lost 2 bases, and 14 bases lay in between. The CDR3 spans 16 residues. Authors' data handling: Reference gene primer amplification in the assay estimated nucleated cell counts. TCRdb's table, derived via immunoSEQ multiplex PCR, lists solely in-frame clones and lacks some. V, J and clone size are those of that table, while D and trimming were read from the DNA. The repertoire holds under 150,000 clones, 80% seen once, with more than 4% in the top ten. The source of the sample is a study of blood T cell repertoires in COVID-19. Study at large: The analysed material was cDNA or gDNA that came from T cells, B-cell-depleted T cells, or PBMCs.

The rearrangement links TRBV6-2 or TRBV6-3 to TRBJ2-3; tentative D call: TRBD1 (5 bases). Sequencing was done on a sample of peripheral blood. This TCR derives from a woman aged 45-65 years with acute or convalescent COVID-19. The CDR3 loop is CASSYDSLRATDTQYF. As DNA, the CDR3 is TGTGCCAGCAGTTACGACAGCCTTCGAGCCACAGATACGCAGTATTTT.